The rows below give T cell receptor beta chains drawn from one sample of a study of neoadjuvant anti-PD-1 for oral cavity cancer. This table comes from immunoSEQ multiplex PCR, and its TCRdb copy is limited to in-frame clones, with some not included. The sample lists around 14,000 clones, about 75% seen once, with under 2.5% in the top ten. Sequenced material: PBMCs, taken after nivolumab (anti-PD-1) treatment. The source of these receptors is a person aged 40 to 85 with oral cavity squamous cell carcinoma. CDR3s include the opening cysteine and the closing phenylalanine or tryptophan. The D gene is left open where the match is weak. Some rows have no size entry. The others give once, few or many, or a class for an expanded clone.

cdr3_length	clone_size	v_call	d_call	j_call	cdr3_nt	cdr3_aa
16	NA	TRBV5-4	NA	TRBJ2-3	TGTGCCAGCAGCTTGGATGGGGTTTCGAGCACAGATACGCAGTATTTT	CASSLDGVSSTDTQYF
15	few	TRBV5-5	NA	TRBJ2-7	TGTGCCAGCAGCTTGCCCCCAGGCGGGCAGGCCGAGCAGTACTTC	CASSLPPGGQAEQYF
12	NA	TRBV19	NA	TRBJ2-7	TGTGCCAGTAACGGGGGAGGCTACGAGCAGTACTTC	CASNGGGYEQYF
13	NA	TRBV7-9	TRBD2	TRBJ2-7	TGTGCCAGCAGCTCGACTAGCGCTTACGAGCAGTACTTC	CASSSTSAYEQYF
16	NA	TRBV7-8	NA	TRBJ1-2	TGTGCCAGCAGCTTAACTCCAGCGGGGGTTGGCTATGGCTACACCTTC	CASSLTPAGVGYGYTF
13	NA	TRBV13	TRBD2	TRBJ2-7	TGTGCCAGCAGCTTGACTAGCAGCTACGAGCAGTACTTC	CASSLTSSYEQYF
15	NA	TRBV7-8	NA	TRBJ2-2	TGTGCCAGCAGATCATTCCAGGGGAACACCGGGGAGCTGTTTTTT	CASRSFQGNTGELFF
17	once	TRBV6-1	NA	TRBJ1-5	TGTGCCAGCAGTGTATCTGGGGTTCCTCGGGATGATCAGCCCCAGCATTTT	CASSVSGVPRDDQPQHF
15	NA	TRBV19	NA	TRBJ2-1	TGTGCCAGTAGTATCCTACGGGGGGCGGGCAATGAGCAGTTCTTC	CASSILRGAGNEQFF
19	NA	TRBV5-1	NA	TRBJ2-3	TGCGCCAGCAGCTTGGCTGACAGCCCCCCTTATGGAAACACAGATACGCAGTATTTT	CASSLADSPPYGNTDTQYF
14	NA	TRBV15	NA	TRBJ2-5	TGTGCCACCAGCAGGGGGGGCGCTCAAGAGACCCAGTACTTC	CATSRGGAQETQYF
14	once	TRBV10-3	TRBD1	TRBJ1-4	TGTGCCATCAGTGGGGGACAGCTTAATGAAAAACTGTTTTTT	CAISGGQLNEKLFF
13	NA	TRBV11-2	NA	TRBJ2-1	TGTGCCAGCAGCTTACAGGAATACAATGAGCAGTTCTTC	CASSLQEYNEQFF
14	NA	TRBV6-5	TRBD1	TRBJ2-7	TGTGCCAGCAGCTGGGACAGGGTGTCGGGCGAGCAGTACTTC	CASSWDRVSGEQYF
14	NA	TRBV7-9	TRBD2	TRBJ2-5	TGTGCCAGCAGCTTATGGGGGACTAGGGAGACCCAGTACTTC	CASSLWGTRETQYF
16	once	TRBV13	TRBD1	TRBJ1-2	TGTGCCAGCAGCTCAAACCCGGGACAGGGGCCGCAGGGCTACACCTTC	CASSSNPGQGPQGYTF
17	NA	TRBV7-9	NA	TRBJ2-6	TGTGCCAGCGGCTCCGGAGGGGGCCGTGGCGGGGCCAACGTCCTGACTTTC	CASGSGGGRGGANVLTF
17	NA	TRBV10-1	NA	TRBJ2-1	TGCGCCAGCAGTGAGCCCCCGATGGGGGGCGACTACAATGAGCAGTTCTTC	CASSEPPMGGDYNEQFF
12	NA	TRBV29-1	NA	TRBJ2-1	TGCAGCGTTCAGTGGACTATCAATGAGCAGTTCTTC	CSVQWTINEQFF
15	NA	TRBV10-2	NA	TRBJ1-3	TGCGCCAGCAGTGAGTCTCGGGGGACTGGAAACACCATATATTTT	CASSESRGTGNTIYF
14	NA	TRBV5-4	NA	TRBJ1-1	TGTGCCAGCAGCACTACCACAGGGAACACTGAAGCTTTCTTT	CASSTTTGNTEAFF
16	NA	TRBV2	NA	TRBJ1-5	TGTGCCAGCAGTGCAGCCAGGGTTTATAGCAATCAGCCCCAGCATTTT	CASSAARVYSNQPQHF
17	once	TRBV19	TRBD1	TRBJ2-3	TGTGCCAGTAGTATCCCTCGACAGGGCTTCAAGAGGAATACGCAGTATTTT	CASSIPRQGFKRNTQYF
11	NA	TRBV29-1	NA	TRBJ2-5	TGCAGCTCCGGGGTTCGCGAGACCCAGTACTTC	CSSGVRETQYF
14	few	TRBV2	TRBD2	TRBJ2-4	TGTGCCAGCAGTACGCGGGGGGTACAAAACATTCAGTACTTC	CASSTRGVQNIQYF
15	NA	TRBV6-1	TRBD1	TRBJ1-1	TGTGCCAGCAGAAGACAGGGTCTACGGGACACTGAAGCTTTCTTT	CASRRQGLRDTEAFF
13	NA	TRBV6-5	NA	TRBJ1-5	TGTGCCAGCAGTTACTCTTACAATCAGCCCCAGCATTTT	CASSYSYNQPQHF
15	NA	TRBV2	NA	TRBJ2-6	TGTGCCAGCAGTCAAACAGGGTGGGGGGCCAACGTCCTGACTTTC	CASSQTGWGANVLTF
18	NA	TRBV5-6	TRBD1	TRBJ1-6	TGTGCCAGCAGCCCACCCCCGAGTCGGACAGGGGGCACTTCACCCCTCCACTTT	CASSPPPSRTGGTSPLHF
17	NA	TRBV6-4	NA	TRBJ2-3	TGTGCCAGCAGTGACTCGAAAGAGGGAGCCCACACAGATACGCAGTATTTT	CASSDSKEGAHTDTQYF
18	once	TRBV12-2	NA	TRBJ1-1	TGTGCAAGTCGCTTAATCTGTCGGCAGGGCTTTATGAACACTGAAGCTTTCTTT	CASRLICRQGFMNTEAFF
16	NA	TRBV27	TRBD1	TRBJ2-1	TGTGCCAGCAGTTTAGAGGTGACAGGGGGCTACAATGAGCAGTTCTTC	CASSLEVTGGYNEQFF
17	NA	TRBV4-2	NA	TRBJ2-3	TGTGCCAGCAGCCAAGAGTGGGAGCCTCAGAGGGCAGATACGCAGTATTTT	CASSQEWEPQRADTQYF
13	once	TRBV6-5	NA	TRBJ1-1	TGTGCCAGCAGTTACTCAGGGGCCACTGAAGCTTTCTTT	CASSYSGATEAFF
14	NA	TRBV10-1	NA	TRBJ2-1	TGCGCCAGCAGTGCCGGGGACATTCATAATGAGCAGTTCTTC	CASSAGDIHNEQFF
12	once	TRBV11-2	NA	TRBJ2-3	TGTGCCAGCATGGCCGGGACAGATACGCAGTATTTT	CASMAGTDTQYF
11	NA	TRBV2	TRBD1	TRBJ2-3	TGTGCCAGCAAGGGGGCGGATACGCAGTATTTT	CASKGADTQYF
11	NA	TRBV19	NA	TRBJ1-1	TGTGCCAGTAGGCGGGACACTGAAGCTTTCTTT	CASRRDTEAFF
15	NA	TRBV28	TRBD1	TRBJ1-1	TGTGCCAGCAGTCCCGCCGGGACAGGGATCCTTCGAGCTTTCTTT	CASSPAGTGILRAFF
16	NA	TRBV4-1	TRBD2	TRBJ2-7	TGCGCCAGCAGCCATCGGGCTAGCGGGAAGGAGTACGAGCAGTACTTC	CASSHRASGKEYEQYF
15	NA	TRBV5-1	TRBD1	TRBJ1-3	TGCGCCAGCAGCTTGGACGGGACAGCTGGAAACACCATATATTTT	CASSLDGTAGNTIYF
15	NA	TRBV7-2	TRBD2	TRBJ2-1	TGTGCCAGCAGCTTGACTAGCGGGGCCCAGGGTGAGCAGTTCTTC	CASSLTSGAQGEQFF
14	NA	TRBV6-1	TRBD2	TRBJ2-3	TGTGCCAGCTTCGGCGGGGGGGCTGGAGATACGCAGTATTTT	CASFGGGAGDTQYF
15	once	TRBV11-2	TRBD2	TRBJ2-2	TGTGCCAGCAGCTTGGGAGGGCCGAACACCGGGGAGCTGTTTTTT	CASSLGGPNTGELFF
15	NA	TRBV7-2	NA	TRBJ2-2	TGTGCCAGCAGCCCCATGAGTGTGGCGTCCGGGGAGCTGTTTTTT	CASSPMSVASGELFF
14	NA	TRBV7-3	NA	TRBJ2-1	TGTGCCAGCAGCTTAAACGGGAGAAGGGATGAGCAGTTCTTC	CASSLNGRRDEQFF
18	NA	TRBV7-6	NA	TRBJ1-3	TGTGCCAGCAGCTTAGCTCGGGCCGGGGGGTGGACTGGAAACACCATATATTTT	CASSLARAGGWTGNTIYF
16	NA	TRBV11-2	TRBD1	TRBJ2-5	TGTGCCAGCAGTCGTGTGACAGGGCGATATATAGTGACCCAGTACTTC	CASSRVTGRYIVTQYF
13	NA	TRBV7-8	NA	TRBJ1-4	TGTGCCAGCAGCTGGAGGGTTTTTGAAAAACTGTTTTTT	CASSWRVFEKLFF
15	NA	TRBV5-6	NA	TRBJ1-2	TGTGCCAGCAGCTCCACCCACTCGCCCTCCTATGGCTACACCTTC	CASSSTHSPSYGYTF
15	NA	TRBV5-1	TRBD1	TRBJ1-1	TGCGCCAGCAGCGACCTGGGACAGATGAACACTGAAGCTTTCTTT	CASSDLGQMNTEAFF
13	NA	TRBV30	NA	TRBJ1-2	TGTGCCTGGAGTACCGCTGCCCCCTATGGCTACACCTTC	CAWSTAAPYGYTF
12	NA	TRBV5-1	NA	TRBJ2-1	TGCGCCAGCAGCAAGGGCCACAATGAGCAGTTCTTC	CASSKGHNEQFF
17	NA	TRBV28	NA	TRBJ2-6	TGTGCCAGCAGTCCCACGGCGGGGCCCTCTGGGGCCAACGTCCTGACTTTC	CASSPTAGPSGANVLTF
14	NA	TRBV5-1	NA	TRBJ1-5	TGCGCCAGCAGCCCAAATGGAGGGACTCAGCCCCAGCATTTT	CASSPNGGTQPQHF
15	NA	TRBV7-9	TRBD1	TRBJ2-7	TGTGCCAGCAGCTCATACTCTGGACAGGGCTACGAGCAGTACTTC	CASSSYSGQGYEQYF
15	NA	TRBV9	TRBD1	TRBJ1-2	TGTGCCAGCAGCCCAAAGGGGGCAGGAAATGTTGGCTACACCTTC	CASSPKGAGNVGYTF
16	NA	TRBV5-1	TRBD2	TRBJ2-1	TGCGCCAGCAGCTTGGAAGCTAGCGGGGGGAGGGATGAGCAGTTCTTC	CASSLEASGGRDEQFF
15	NA	TRBV15	NA	TRBJ2-7	TGTGCCACCAGCAGAGATTTTCGGGCAGCCTACGAGCAGTACTTC	CATSRDFRAAYEQYF